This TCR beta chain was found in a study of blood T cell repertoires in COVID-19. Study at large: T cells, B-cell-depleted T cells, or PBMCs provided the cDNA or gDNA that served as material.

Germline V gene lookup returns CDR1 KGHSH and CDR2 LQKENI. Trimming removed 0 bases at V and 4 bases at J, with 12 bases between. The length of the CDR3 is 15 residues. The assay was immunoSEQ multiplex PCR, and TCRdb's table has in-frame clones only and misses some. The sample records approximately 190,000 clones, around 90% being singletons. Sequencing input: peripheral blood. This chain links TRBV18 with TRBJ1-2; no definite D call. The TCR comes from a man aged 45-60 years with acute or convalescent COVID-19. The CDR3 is CASSPPARGPYGYTF. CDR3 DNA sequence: TGTGCCAGCTCACCACCCGCCCGAGGGCCCTATGGCTACACCTTC.